This TCR beta chain was captured in a study of CD8 T cells in Susac syndrome. J lost 5 bases, V lost 6 bases, and 0 bases had no gene match. The CDR3 consists of 12 residues. When the RNA was reverse transcribed, random hexamers were used with an input of roughly 0.5 to 1 ug. Using its own MiXCR run on the immunoSEQ multiplex PCR reads, TCRdb lists one record per CDR3 protein. This table holds around 130,000 distinct CDR3 sequences, approximately 94% found once. This sequence was found in a human donor in good health. Sequencing used CD4+ T cells from PBMCs. The chain recombines TRBV12-3 or TRBV12-4 with TRBJ2-5; 10 bases line up with TRBD1. The CDR3 sequence is CASRTGGETQYF. The CDR3 DNA reads as TGTGCCAGCAGGACAGGGGGCGAGACCCAGTACTTC.